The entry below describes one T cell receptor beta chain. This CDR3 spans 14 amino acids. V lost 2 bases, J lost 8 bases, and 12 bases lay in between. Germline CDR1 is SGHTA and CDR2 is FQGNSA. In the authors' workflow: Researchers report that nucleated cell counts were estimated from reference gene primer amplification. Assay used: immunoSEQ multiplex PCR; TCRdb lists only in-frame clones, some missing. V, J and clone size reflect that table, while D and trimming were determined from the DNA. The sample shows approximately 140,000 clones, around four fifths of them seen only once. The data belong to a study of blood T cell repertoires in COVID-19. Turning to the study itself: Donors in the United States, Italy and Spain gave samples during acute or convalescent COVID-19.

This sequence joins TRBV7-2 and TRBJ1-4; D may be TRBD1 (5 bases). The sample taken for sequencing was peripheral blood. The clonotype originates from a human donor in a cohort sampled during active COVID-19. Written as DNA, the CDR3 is TGTGCCAGCAGCTTACGTCAGGGTGGGGAAAAACTGTTTTTT. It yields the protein CASSLRQGGEKLFF.